The rows below give T cell receptor beta chains drawn from one sample of a study of identical twins. MiXCR, run by TCRdb on the 5' RACE reads, gives a single entry per CDR3 protein. The sample includes about 210,000 distinct CDR3 sequences, less than 10% seen only once; the top ten take about 5%. The specimen was memory (CD45RO+) T cells sorted from blood. All receptors come from a woman aged 18-29 years in good health. Each CDR3 is given with its conserved first and last residue. D genes are given only for firm matches. Not every row has a clone size; where given, it reads once, few, many or a size class.

J	V	size	D	DNA	CDR3
TRBJ1-6	TRBV5-5	-	-	TGTGCCAGCAGCTTGGCCACAGGGTACAATTCACCCCTCCACTTT	CASSLATGYNSPLHF
TRBJ1-1	TRBV7-2	few	TRBD1	TGTGCCAGCAGTCGACAGGGTACCCAGAACACTGAAGCTTTCTTT	CASSRQGTQNTEAFF
TRBJ2-7	TRBV3-1	many	-	TGTGCCAGCAGCCTCAGGGGATTGGAGCAGTACTTC	CASSLRGLEQYF
TRBJ2-1	TRBV7-8	-	-	TGTGCCAGCAGCTTAGCGCGGGACAGAGAGCAGTTCTTC	CASSLARDREQFF
TRBJ2-1	TRBV5-1	-	-	TGCGCCAGCAGCTTGGTAAGCGGCCCCTACAATGAGCAGTTCTTC	CASSLVSGPYNEQFF
TRBJ2-7	TRBV5-6	-	TRBD2	TGTGCCAGCAGCACAGTAGCGGGGGACGAGCAGTACTTC	CASSTVAGDEQYF
TRBJ1-1	TRBV25-1	-	TRBD1	TGTGCCAGCAGGACAGGGGGGGTGATTACTGAAGCTTTCTTT	CASRTGGVITEAFF
TRBJ2-6	TRBV12-3/TRBV12-4	few	-	TGTGCCAGCACCCCGGGCAGCTCTGGGGCCAACGTCCTGACTTTC	CASTPGSSGANVLTF
TRBJ1-2	TRBV6-5	-	-	TGTGCCAGCAGTTTCAGCGCAGGGGAAAACTATGGCTACACCTTC	CASSFSAGENYGYTF
TRBJ2-7	TRBV18	few	-	TGTGCCAGCTCACCACTAATGGGTGATTACGAGCAGTACTTC	CASSPLMGDYEQYF
TRBJ2-3	TRBV7-7	-	-	TGTGCTAGCAGCTTCAGCGGGCAAGATACGCAGTATTTT	CASSFSGQDTQYF
TRBJ1-3	TRBV3-1	-	-	TGTGCCAGCACCCACGCGGGGGCTGGAAACACCATATATTTT	CASTHAGAGNTIYF
TRBJ1-3	TRBV27	-	-	TGTGCCAGCAGTTTAGAAAACGCAGGCTCTGGAAACACCATATATTTT	CASSLENAGSGNTIYF